This TCR beta chain was obtained from a study of blood T cell repertoires in COVID-19. Looking at the study overall: Sites in the United States, Italy and Spain provided acute and convalescent COVID-19 samples. In each case, the material was cDNA or gDNA derived from T cells, B-cell-depleted T cells, or PBMCs.

As handled by the study authors: Amplification from reference gene primers served as the basis for estimated nucleated cell counts. Profiled with immunoSEQ multiplex PCR; TCRdb holds only in-frame clones, not every one. V and J calls and clone size come straight from that table; D and trimming were deduced from the DNA. The sample lists 62,000 or so clones, approximately 88% occurring once. Germline assignment: CDR1 MNHEY and CDR2 SVGAGI. Trimming shortened V by 7 bases and J by 3 bases, and 16 bases separated the two germline ends. CDR3 length: 15 amino acids. This TCR came from a human donor in a cohort sampled during active COVID-19. This chain links TRBV6-5 with TRBJ1-3; D may be TRBD1 (5 bases). Sample: peripheral blood. The CDR3 region is CASKGREVDGNTIYF. The CDR3 bases are TGTGCCAGCAAGGGCAGGGAGGTAGATGGAAACACCATATATTTT.